Below are 20 T cell receptor beta chains sequenced from a single sample in a study of PD-1 blockade in classical Hodgkin lymphoma (dated by TCRdb to 2019 to 2021). Library construction relied on the immunoSEQ multiplex PCR assay. TCRdb provides this immuneACCESS table in a form limited to in-frame rearrangements. Some clones are lacking; in checked studies, under half of them reflect an unresolved V gene, and why the rest are absent is not known. The sample has around 23,000 clones on record, 84% of them singletons. More than 1.5% of the sample is in the top ten clones. The sample's time point label, in plain terms: cycle 1 day 1 (C1D1), immediately before nivolumab initiation. Every trial patient had relapsed after autologous stem cell transplantation, and cohorts A, B and C differed in prior brentuximab vedotin exposure. Using a Miltenyi CD4+ T cell isolation kit, CD4+ T cells were purified from thawed PBMCs through magnetic negative selection.

This specimen consisted of CD4+ T cells from blood, obtained at baseline. All receptors derive from a human donor with classical Hodgkin lymphoma.

The V gene is TRBV9, the J gene TRBJ2-2, with D perhaps matching TRBD2 (6 bases). Germline CDR1 reads SGDLS; CDR2 reads YYNGEE. Trimming removed 4 bases at V and 3 bases at J, with 13 bases between. CDR3 size: 15 residues. The DNA for the CDR3 is TGTGCCAGCAGCCCCGTGGGGGGTCACACCGGGGAGCTGTTTTTT. Amino acids: CASSPVGGHTGELFF.

The gene calls are TRBV7-2 and TRBJ2-7; D is unresolved. Germline V gene sequence: CDR1 SGHTA, CDR2 FQGNSA. The CDR3 is 11 amino acids. V was pared by 8 bases and J by 2 bases, with 7 bases between. The chain's CDR3 is CASGQPYEQYF. DNA for the CDR3: TGTGCCAGCGGGCAGCCCTACGAGCAGTACTTC. Together with reference TRBV7-2 and TRBJ2-7, the CDR3 gives the full variable domain: GAGVSQSPSNKVTEKGKDVELRCDPISGHTALYWYRQSLGQGLEFLIYFQGNSAPDKSGLPSDRFSAERTGGSVSTLTIQRTQQEDSAVYLCASGQPYEQYFGPGTRLTVT.

The V gene is TRBV19, the J gene TRBJ2-7; D is undetermined. Trimming pared 1 base from V and 3 bases from J, leaving 13 bases between. Germline values: CDR1 LNHDA, CDR2 SQIVND (reference sequence). The CDR3 covers 15 residues. The CDR3 nucleotides read TGTGCCAGTAGTATAGTTGTCAGCTGGGGCTACGAGCAGTACTTC. It translates to CASSIVVSWGYEQYF.

This chain uses TRBV5-1 with TRBJ1-3, with D possibly being TRBD1 (6 bases). Germline loops: CDR1 SGHRS, CDR2 YFSETQ. Trimming took 4 bases from V and 0 from J, leaving 8 bases between them. This CDR3 has 14 residues. In nucleotides, the CDR3 is TGCGCCAGCAGCCCGGACAGCTCTGGAAACACCATATATTTT. It specifies CASSPDSSGNTIYF.

V usage is TRBV6-4 and J usage is TRBJ2-7, with unresolved D. The germline gives CDR1 MRHNA, CDR2 SNTAGT. The CDR3 loop spans 15 amino acids. V was clipped by 9 bases and J by 0 bases, with 18 bases between them. CDR3 protein: CARLPRASASYEQYF. In DNA form, the CDR3 reads TGTGCCAGGCTACCCCGGGCCTCAGCCTCCTACGAGCAGTACTTC.

The chain carries TRBV9 and TRBJ1-4; TRBD1 matches 8 bases. Germline V gene data show CDR1 as SGDLS and CDR2 as YYNGEE. V gave up 3 bases and J gave up 8 bases; unmatched junction bases: 9. The CDR3 is 15 amino acids. CDR3 region: CASSDDTGGAEKLFF. The CDR3 DNA reads as TGTGCCAGCAGCGACGATACAGGGGGGGCGGAAAAACTGTTTTTT.

This chain links TRBV2 with TRBJ2-1; tentatively, D is TRBD1 (5 bases). Looked up from germline, CDR1 is SNHLY and CDR2 is FYNNEI. V lost 3 bases and J lost 10, with 16 bases in between. CDR3 length: 14 amino acids. The CDR3 DNA reads as TGTGCCAGCAGTGAGATGACAGTCCCGTGGGAGCAGTTCTTC. It is translated as CASSEMTVPWEQFF.

V usage is TRBV18 and J usage is TRBJ1-2; 7 nucleotides match TRBD1. V lost 3 bases, J lost 4 bases, and 11 bases stayed unmatched. Germline lookup yields CDR1 KGHSH and CDR2 LQKENI. The CDR3 sequence is 16 residues long. Written as DNA, the CDR3 is TGTGCCAGCTCACCTCAGAACAGGGGTCTCGGCTATGGCTACACCTTC. It is translated as CASSPQNRGLGYGYTF.

For the CDR3, the DNA is TGTGCCAGCAGTTTAATCGCACCCTATAATTCACCCCTCCACTTT. The encoded protein is CASSLIAPYNSPLHF. The genes are TRBV28 and TRBJ1-6; D call uncertain. Germline assignment: CDR1 MDHEN and CDR2 SYDVKM. The V end lost 2 bases, the J end lost 2 bases, and 7 bases lay between the germline ends. This CDR3 is built from 15 residues. Looking up the rest from reference TRBV28 and TRBJ1-6 gives the full variable domain: DVKVTQSSRYLVKRTGEKVFLECVQDMDHENMFWYRQDPGLGLRLIYFSYDVKMKEKGDIPEGYSVSREKKERFSLILESASTNQTSMYLCASSLIAPYNSPLHFGNGTRLTVT.

This clone is termed medium-sized. The chain is built from TRBV6-5 and TRBJ1-1; TRBD1 might be the D (6 bases). Germline CDR1 and CDR2: MNHEY and SVGAGI. V was shortened by 0 bases and J by 5 bases, with 13 bases between the two germline ends. The CDR3 has 15 residues. The CDR3 DNA is TGTGCCAGCAGTTACTCTTCAGGGGCGCGGACTGAAGCTTTCTTT. It yields the protein CASSYSSGARTEAFF.

The chain links TRBV29-1 to TRBJ1-5, with D maybe TRBD1 (6 bases). V lost 4 bases and J 0 bases, leaving 13 bases between the germline ends. CDR3 length equals 15 residues. CDR1 SQVTM and CDR2 ANQGSEA come from the germline V gene. The CDR3 reads CSVATGLTSNQPQHF. CDR3 bases: TGCAGCGTTGCGACAGGATTAACTAGCAATCAGCCCCAGCATTTT.

This chain links TRBV18 with TRBJ1-5; D is undetermined. Germline CDR1 reads KGHSH; CDR2 reads LQKENI. The CDR3 consists of 15 residues. Deletions cut 6 bases from V and 5 bases from J, with 17 bases between. The CDR3 region has the DNA TGTGCCAGCTCCCCTCAACGGCAGGAATATCAGCCCCAGCATTTT. It is translated as CASSPQRQEYQPQHF.

The chain recombines TRBV28 with TRBJ1-1, with TRBD1 as a possible D gene (6 bases). The germline V gene encodes CDR1 MDHEN and CDR2 SYDVKM. The germline V and J ends were trimmed by 6 bases and 5 bases, with 10 bases remaining between them. CDR3 size: 12 residues. CDR3 sequence (DNA): TGTGCCAGCAGGGTACAGGGAACTGAAGCTTTCTTT. Translating gives CASRVQGTEAFF. Full variable domain (rest looked up from reference TRBV28 and TRBJ1-1): DVKVTQSSRYLVKRTGEKVFLECVQDMDHENMFWYRQDPGLGLRLIYFSYDVKMKEKGDIPEGYSVSREKKERFSLILESASTNQTSMYLCASRVQGTEAFFGQGTRLTVV.

The V gene is TRBV6-6, the J gene TRBJ1-1, with D hard to call. CDR1 MNHNY and CDR2 SVGAGI come from the germline V gene (reference sequence). The CDR3 is 12 amino acids. V dropped 6 bases and J dropped 6 bases, with 11 bases sitting between them. CDR3 DNA: TGTGCCAGCAGCAACGGACGGGCTGAAGCTTTCTTT. It codes for CASSNGRAEAFF.

Only a few counts were recorded for this clone. The J gene is TRBJ1-6, the V gene TRBV7-3; 7 bases map to TRBD1. Germline V gives CDR1 SGHTA, CDR2 FQGTGA. This CDR3 is 15 amino acids long. J lost 5 bases, V lost 4 bases, and 5 bases had no gene match. This CDR3 is CASSSSGTDNSPLHF. DNA for the CDR3: TGTGCCAGCAGCTCGTCCGGGACAGATAATTCACCCCTCCACTTT. The full variable domain, in which reference TRBV7-3 and TRBJ1-6 provide the parts outside the CDR3, is GAGVSQTPSNKVTEKGKYVELRCDPISGHTALYWYRQSLGQGPEFLIYFQGTGAADDSGLPNDRFFAVRPEGSVSTLKIQRTERGDSAVYLCASSSSGTDNSPLHFGNGTRLTVT.

The chain combines TRBV7-8 with TRBJ2-7; D not resolved. The CDR3 spans 13 residues. CDR1 SGHVS and CDR2 FQNEAQ come from the germline V gene. The V end was cut by 7 bases, the J end by 0 bases, with 10 bases between. CDR3 in DNA: TGTGCCAGCAACTTGGGCCGCTCCTACGAGCAGTACTTC. The encoded protein is CASNLGRSYEQYF.

The chain uses TRBV10-3 and TRBJ1-5; D not resolved. The CDR3 consists of 13 residues. The V gene's germline CDR1 is ENHRY and CDR2 SYGVKD. Trimming stripped 8 bases from V and 1 base from J, with 9 bases between. The CDR3: CAISRGSNQPQHF. The CDR3 DNA follows: TGTGCCATCTCCCGGGGAAGCAATCAGCCCCAGCATTTT.

The CDR3 protein is CASSPRGRDTEAFF. The CDR3, as DNA: TGTGCCAGCTCACCACGGGGGCGGGACACTGAAGCTTTCTTT. This chain joins TRBV18 and TRBJ1-1; a possible D gene is TRBD1 (6 bases). The CDR3 is 14 amino acids. Germline CDR1 is KGHSH and CDR2 is LQKENI. The V end was cut by 1 base, the J end by 3 bases, with 9 bases between.

J is TRBJ1-6 and V is TRBV27, with D possibly TRBD1 on 5 matching bases. Germline CDR1 MNHEY, CDR2 SMNVEV (reference sequence). V was clipped by 5 bases and J by 4 bases, with 6 bases between them. The CDR3 spans 13 residues. CDR3 sequence (DNA): TGTGCCAGCAGTCCAGGGTATAATTCACCCCTCCACTTT. This sequence encodes CASSPGYNSPLHF.

V usage is TRBV28 and J usage is TRBJ1-1; D is undetermined. V lost 6 bases and J 4 bases, leaving 9 bases between the germline ends. Germline CDR1 is MDHEN and CDR2 is SYDVKM. The length of the CDR3 is 12 residues. CDR3 protein: CASRLQTTEAFF. As DNA, the CDR3 is TGTGCCAGCAGATTACAGACCACTGAAGCTTTCTTT.